This T cell receptor (beta chain) was sequenced in a study of beta chain features in type 1 diabetes. The sequenced template was cDNA made from the entire isolated RNA. Data came from immunoSEQ multiplex PCR; TCRdb stores just in-frame clones and leaves some out. The table lists around 240,000 clones, 9% to 10% of them singletons, with about 0.037% in the top ten. Blood was collected once per donor into heparin, averaging about 100 mL. V shed 4 bases and J 9 bases; nucleotides not matched to a gene: 15. Germline values: CDR1 LGHNA, CDR2 YNFKEQ. The CDR3 runs to 16 residues. This clone was recorded a few times. The antigen is undetermined. Study results and caveats: Type 1 diabetes patients showed fewer insertions and more deletions at VDJ junctions. Type 1 diabetes patients had moderately but significantly shorter TCRB CDR3s in all four CD4+ subsets. When cDNA is sequenced, cells with high TCR expression could be over-represented.

The TCR comes from a woman under 30 in good health. This sequence joins TRBV4-2 and TRBJ2-1; 7 bases are a match to TRBD2. Sample: naive CD4+ T cells from blood. CDR3 nucleotides: TGTGCCAGCAGCCTGCCCCTTTCGGGACTACCGACTGAGCAGTTCTTC. Protein: CASSLPLSGLPTEQFF.